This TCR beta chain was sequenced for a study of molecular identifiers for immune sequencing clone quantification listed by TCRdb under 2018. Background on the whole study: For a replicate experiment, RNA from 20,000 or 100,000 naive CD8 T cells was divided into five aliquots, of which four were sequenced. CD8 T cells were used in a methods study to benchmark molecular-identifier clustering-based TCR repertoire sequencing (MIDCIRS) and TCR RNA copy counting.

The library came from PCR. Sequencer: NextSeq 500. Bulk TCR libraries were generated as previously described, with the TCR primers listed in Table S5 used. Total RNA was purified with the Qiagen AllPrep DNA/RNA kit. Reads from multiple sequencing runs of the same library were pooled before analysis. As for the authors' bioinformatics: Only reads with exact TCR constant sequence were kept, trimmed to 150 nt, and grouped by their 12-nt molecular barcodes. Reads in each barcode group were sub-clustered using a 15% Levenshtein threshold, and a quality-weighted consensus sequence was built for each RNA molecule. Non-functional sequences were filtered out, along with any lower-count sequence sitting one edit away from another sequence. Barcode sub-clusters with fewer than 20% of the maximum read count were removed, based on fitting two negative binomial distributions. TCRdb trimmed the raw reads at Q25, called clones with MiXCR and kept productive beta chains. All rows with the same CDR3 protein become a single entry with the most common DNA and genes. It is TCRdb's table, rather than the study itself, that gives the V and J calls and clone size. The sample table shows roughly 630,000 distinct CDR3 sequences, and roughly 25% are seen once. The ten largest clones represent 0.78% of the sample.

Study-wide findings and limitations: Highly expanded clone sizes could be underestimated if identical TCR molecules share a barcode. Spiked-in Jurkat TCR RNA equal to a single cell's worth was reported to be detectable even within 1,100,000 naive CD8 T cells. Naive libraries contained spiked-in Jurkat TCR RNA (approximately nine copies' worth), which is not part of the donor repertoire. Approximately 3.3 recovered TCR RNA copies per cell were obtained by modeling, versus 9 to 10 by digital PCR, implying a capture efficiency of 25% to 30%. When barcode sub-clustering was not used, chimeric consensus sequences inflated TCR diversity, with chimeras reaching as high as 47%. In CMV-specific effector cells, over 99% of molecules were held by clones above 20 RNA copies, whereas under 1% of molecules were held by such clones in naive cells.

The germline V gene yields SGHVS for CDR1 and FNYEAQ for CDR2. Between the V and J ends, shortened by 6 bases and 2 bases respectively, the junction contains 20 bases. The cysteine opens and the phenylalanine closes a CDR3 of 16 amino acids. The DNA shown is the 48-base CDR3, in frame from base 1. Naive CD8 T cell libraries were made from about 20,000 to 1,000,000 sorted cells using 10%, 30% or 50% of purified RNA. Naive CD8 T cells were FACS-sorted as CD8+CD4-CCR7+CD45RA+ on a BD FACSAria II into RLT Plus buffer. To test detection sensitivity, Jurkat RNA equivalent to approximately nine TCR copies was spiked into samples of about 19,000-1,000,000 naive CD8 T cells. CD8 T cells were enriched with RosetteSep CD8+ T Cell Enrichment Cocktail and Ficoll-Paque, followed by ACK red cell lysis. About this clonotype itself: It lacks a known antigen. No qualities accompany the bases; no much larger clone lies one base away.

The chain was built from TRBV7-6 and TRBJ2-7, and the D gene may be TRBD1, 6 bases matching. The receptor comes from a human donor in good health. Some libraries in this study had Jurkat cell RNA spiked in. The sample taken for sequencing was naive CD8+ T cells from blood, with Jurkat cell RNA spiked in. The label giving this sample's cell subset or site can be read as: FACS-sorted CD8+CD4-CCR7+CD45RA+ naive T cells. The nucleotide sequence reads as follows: TGTGCCAGCAGTTCGGAACAGGGTTTATTCCCCTACGAGCAGTACTTC. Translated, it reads CASSSEQGLFPYEQYF.